The 30 T cell receptor beta chains listed next were all sequenced from one sample in a study of T cells in Graves' hyperthyroidism and ophthalmopathy. From RNA transcripts, TCR beta CDR3 regions were amplified. Using the HTBI primer set, a first-round RT-PCR was run on the TCR CDR3. TCRdb processed the multiplex PCR reads anew with MiXCR; each CDR3 protein has one entry. Of roughly 600,000 distinct CDR3 sequences in the sample, about 14% were seen once. Sequencing input: blood. These receptors all come from a woman between 45 and 65 years old with Graves' ophthalmopathy.

This clonotype was counted a few times. Possible read error: a much larger clone is one base away. This CDR3 is CSARAHGTAMNTEALF. The CDR3 DNA follows: TGCAGTGCTAGAGCCCACGGGACCGCTATGAACACTGAAGCTCTCTTT. The chain is built from TRBV20-1 and TRBJ1-1, with D perhaps TRBD1 (5 bases). This CDR3 is built from 16 residues. In germline, CDR1 is DFQATT, CDR2 SNEGSKA (reference sequence).

This clonotype was detected only a few times. The V and J genes are TRBV6-1 and TRBJ1-4; perhaps TRBD1 as D (5 bases). Looked up from germline, CDR1 is MNHNS and CDR2 is SASEGT. This CDR3 spans 14 amino acids. V shed 5 bases and J shed 8 bases, with 15 bases lying between them. The CDR3 loop is CASSNPGTEEKLFF. Written as DNA, the CDR3 is TGTGCCAGCAGTAACCCCGGGACGGAGGAAAAACTGTTTTTT.

This clonotype occurred many times. The rearrangement links TRBV7-2 to TRBJ2-1, with TRBD2 as a possible D gene (5 bases). Trimming removed 6 bases from V and 0 bases from J, with 12 bases in between. This CDR3 has 15 amino acids. In germline, CDR1 is SGHTA, CDR2 FQGNSA. CDR3: CASRLRASSYNEQFF. In DNA, the CDR3 is TGTGCCAGCAGATTGAGGGCGAGCTCCTACAATGAGCAGTTCTTC.

This clonotype was found many times. The J gene is TRBJ2-4, the V gene TRBV18; no reliable D call. From germline, CDR1 is KGHSH and CDR2 LQKENI. This CDR3 region has 14 residues. V was pared by 0 bases and J by 0 bases, with 3 bases between. The CDR3 loop reads CASSPPEAKNIQYF. The CDR3 DNA is TGTGCCAGCTCACCACCCGAAGCCAAAAACATTCAGTACTTC.

The chain uses TRBV28 and TRBJ1-6; D remains ambiguous. The germline V and J ends were trimmed by 2 bases and 7 bases, with 9 bases remaining between them. The CDR3 is 14 amino acids. The germline V gene has CDR1 MDHEN and CDR2 SYDVKM. CDR3 residues: CASSLGQANSPLHF. The CDR3 DNA reads TGTGCCAGCAGTTTAGGGCAGGCAAATTCACCCCTCCACTTT.

This clonotype appeared many times. V and J are TRBV7-9 and TRBJ2-5; no definite D call. The CDR3 is 15 residues long. V was trimmed by 7 bases and J by 0 bases, leaving 15 bases between them. Germline CDR1 reads SEHNR; CDR2 reads FQNEAQ (reference sequence). The CDR3 sequence is CASNKASEYQETQYF. DNA of the CDR3: TGTGCCAGCAATAAGGCCAGCGAGTACCAAGAGACCCAGTACTTC.

This clonotype was seen more than once but under ten times. V usage is TRBV15 and J usage is TRBJ1-4; D gene uncertain. Germline values: CDR1 LNHNV, CDR2 YYDKDF (reference sequence). The CDR3 contains 16 residues. V lost 0 bases and J 7 bases, leaving 15 bases between the germline ends. The CDR3 protein is CATSRDRMGGTEKLFF. DNA of the CDR3: TGTGCCACCAGCAGAGATCGGATGGGAGGTACTGAAAAACTGTTTTTT.

The chain combines TRBV18 with TRBJ2-1; 12 bases match TRBD2. The CDR3 consists of 13 residues. J was trimmed by 16 bases and V by 3 bases; bases with no gene match: 7. Germline CDR1 and CDR2: KGHSH and LQKENI. CDR3 sequence (DNA): TGTGCCAGCTCACCGTCTAGCGGGAGGGCTTTTTTCTTC. It translates to CASSPSSGRAFFF. The variable domain in full, with the rest retrieved from reference TRBV18 and TRBJ2-1, is NAGVMQNPRHLVRRRGQEARLRCSPMKGHSHVYWYRQLPEEGLKFMVYLQKENIIDESGMPKERFSAEFPKEGPSILRIQQVVRGDSAAYFCASSPSSGRAFFFGPGTRLTVL.

This clonotype was found many times. At one end the junction does not follow the germline gene, possibly because of a read error. The chain has TRBV29-1 and TRBJ1-2; the D gene is possibly TRBD1 (5 bases). Germline-derived CDR1 and CDR2 are SQVTM and ANQGSEA. CDR3 length: 12 residues. Written as DNA, the CDR3 is TGCAGCGCCCAGGACATGAACTCTGGCTACACCTTC. Protein sequence: CSAQDMNSGYTF.

The table lists this clonotype with many counts. The chain joins TRBV30 to TRBJ2-1; TRBD2 agrees at 12 bases. The CDR3 sequence is 14 residues long. The V gene end was trimmed by 1 base and the J gene end by 9 bases; junction bases not matched to a gene: 4. In germline, CDR1 is GTSNPN, CDR2 SVGIG (reference sequence). CDR3 nucleotides: TGTGCCTGGAGTGGACTAGCGGGAGCAGCTGAGCAGTTCTTC. Translating gives CAWSGLAGAAEQFF.

This clonotype was observed many times. V gene TRBV27 combines with J gene TRBJ2-4; tentative D call: TRBD1 (5 bases). The CDR3 spans 14 residues. Between the trimmed V and J ends, which lost 2 bases and 14 bases, there was a span of 19 bases. CDR1 and CDR2 (germline): MNHEY, SMNVEV (reference sequence). The CDR3 DNA follows: TGTGCCAGCAGTTTACAGGGCTCGAATACTTTGGAGTACTTC. It is translated as CASSLQGSNTLEYF.

This clonotype has a count of ten or more. This chain links TRBV12-3 or TRBV12-4 with TRBJ2-3, with TRBD2 matching 7 bases. The CDR3 covers 15 residues. J was trimmed by 2 bases and V by 1 base; bases with no gene match: 3. The CDR3 reads CASSLEAGTTDTQYF. The CDR3, as DNA: TGTGCCAGCAGTTTAGAAGCGGGGACCACAGATACGCAGTATTTT.

This clonotype was seen repeatedly, ten times or more. The chain uses TRBV20-1 and TRBJ2-3; the match to TRBD2 covers 14 bases. CDR3 length: 17 amino acids. The V gene end was trimmed by 6 bases and the J gene end by 7 bases; junction bases not matched to a gene: 15. Per germline, CDR1 DFQATT and CDR2 SNEGSKA (reference sequence). Here the CDR3 reads CSAEGRGTSGSLHTQYF. For the CDR3, the DNA is TGCAGTGCCGAGGGCCGGGGGACTAGCGGGAGCTTGCATACGCAGTATTTT.

In this sample, this clonotype turned up a few times. Its ends do not fully match the called genes, so a read error is possible. CDR3 nucleotides: TGTGCCGGCAGTTTTATAAGTCCAGGGGCGAACACTGAAGCTTTCTTT. Residues: CAGSFISPGANTEAFF. This chain connects TRBV28 to TRBJ1-1; D perhaps matches TRBD1 (6 bases). The CDR3 is 16 amino acids. CDR1 is MDHEN, CDR2 SYDVKM, per germline. Looking up the rest from reference TRBV28 and TRBJ1-1 gives the full variable domain: DVKVTQSSRYLVKRTGEKVFLECVQDMDHENMFWYRQDPGLGLRLIYFSYDVKMKEKGDIPEGYSVSREKKERFSLILESASTNQTSMYLCAGSFISPGANTEAFFGQGTRLTVV.

In its sample, this clonotype was seen many times. The chain is built from TRBV18 and TRBJ2-1; D call uncertain. Germline CDR1 reads KGHSH; CDR2 reads LQKENI. The CDR3 has 15 amino acids. The ends were cut back, 2 bases at V and 6 bases at J, with 14 bases in the middle. For the CDR3, the DNA is TGTGCCAGCTCACCATTAGAAGGGTTGGGCAATGAGCAGTTCTTC. Translation: CASSPLEGLGNEQFF.

The V call is TRBV7-3, the J call TRBJ2-1; D remains ambiguous. Trimming pared 5 bases from V and 4 bases from J, leaving 9 bases between. Germline assignment: CDR1 SGHTA and CDR2 FQGTGA. The CDR3 consists of 13 residues. The CDR3 region is CASSPMGYNEQFF. CDR3 sequence (DNA): TGTGCCAGCAGCCCAATGGGATACAATGAGCAGTTCTTC.

This clonotype occurred many times. This chain uses TRBV7-2 with TRBJ2-5; D may be TRBD1 or TRBD2 (5 bases each). The germline CDR1 and CDR2 sequences are SGHTA and FQGNSA. Deletions cut 3 bases from V and 4 bases from J, with 15 bases between. The CDR3 consists of 15 residues. CDR3 bases: TGTGCCAGCAGCTTGCCTTTAGGGGAGCGAGAGACCCAGTACTTC. Translating gives CASSLPLGERETQYF.

The chain uses TRBV6-2 or TRBV6-3 and TRBJ1-1; D gene unclear. V lost 0 bases to trimming and J lost 5 bases, with 10 bases between them. The CDR3 length is 14 residues. Germline V gene sequence: CDR1 MNHEY, CDR2 SVGEGT. The CDR3 reads CASSYSGRRTEAFF. Written as DNA, the CDR3 is TGTGCCAGCAGTTACTCTGGGCGTAGGACTGAAGCTTTCTTT.

The rearrangement joins TRBV2 to TRBJ2-3; D ambiguous. Germline lookup yields CDR1 SNHLY and CDR2 FYNNEI. Trimming took 4 bases from V and 4 from J, leaving 9 bases between them. The CDR3 is made up of 13 amino acids. The CDR3 sequence is CASSGGGADTQYF. The DNA for the CDR3 is TGTGCCAGCAGTGGGGGTGGGGCAGATACGCAGTATTTT.

This clonotype has just a few counts. The genes are TRBV6-5 and TRBJ1-4; no clear D gene. The germline gives CDR1 MNHEY, CDR2 SVGAGI. Trimming pared 0 bases from V and 11 bases from J, leaving 10 bases between. The length of the CDR3 is 13 residues. The CDR3 bases are TGTGCCAGCAGTTACTCTGAGGCGACGAAACTGTTTTTT. Protein product: CASSYSEATKLFF.

This clonotype was recorded at least ten times. The chain joins TRBV11-3 to TRBJ2-3; 11 bases map to TRBD2. The junction had 4 bases not matched to a gene; V was cut back by 5 bases and J by 0 bases. This CDR3 region has 16 residues. CDR1 is SGHNT and CDR2 is YENEEA in the germline V gene. The CDR3 protein is CASSQRTSGSTDTQYF. CDR3 nucleotide sequence: TGTGCCAGCAGCCAACGGACTAGCGGGAGCACAGATACGCAGTATTTT.

The sample holds a few counts of this clonotype. The V and J genes are TRBV28 and TRBJ2-1; D is undetermined. V lost 6 bases and J 4 bases, leaving 7 bases between the germline ends. The V gene's germline CDR1 is MDHEN and CDR2 SYDVKM. The length of the CDR3 is 12 residues. CDR3 DNA sequence: TGTGCCAGCAGAGCAACATACAATGAGCAGTTCTTC. It yields the protein CASRATYNEQFF.

The rearrangement links TRBV5-6 to TRBJ1-6; maybe TRBD1 (5 bases). V shed 4 bases and J shed 14 bases, with 22 bases lying between them. From germline, CDR1 is SGHDT and CDR2 YYEEEE. This CDR3 contains 15 residues. CDR3 loop: CASSRTHGAFWALHF. DNA of the CDR3: TGTGCCAGCAGCCGTACCCACGGGGCCTTTTGGGCCCTCCACTTT.

This clonotype was counted between two and nine times. The V and J genes are TRBV6-5 and TRBJ2-5, with D possibly called TRBD1 or TRBD2 (5 bases each). V was clipped by 2 bases and J by 0 bases, with 13 bases between them. CDR3 length: 16 residues. CDR1 MNHEY and CDR2 SVGAGI come from the germline V gene. CDR3 in amino acids: CASSYTGGANQETQYF. As DNA, the CDR3 is TGTGCCAGCAGTTACACTGGGGGAGCGAACCAAGAGACCCAGTACTTC.

This clonotype occurred many times. The V and J genes are TRBV20-1 and TRBJ2-2; 8 positions agree with TRBD1. Germline CDR1 reads DFQATT; CDR2 reads SNEGSKA (reference sequence). The length of the CDR3 is 14 residues. After removal of 0 bases from V and 4 bases from J, the junction contained 1 base not matched to a gene. The CDR3 protein is CSAREQGGTGELFF. DNA of the CDR3: TGCAGTGCTAGAGAACAGGGGGGCACCGGGGAGCTGTTTTTT.

The sample holds a few counts of this clonotype. The chain couples TRBV5-1 to TRBJ2-3; possibly TRBD1 or TRBD2 for D (5 bases each). CDR3 size: 16 residues. Trimming stripped 4 bases from V and 3 bases from J, with 18 bases between. CDR1 SGHRS and CDR2 YFSETQ come from the germline V gene. The CDR3 reads CASSNLGGGVTDTQYF. Written as DNA, the CDR3 is TGCGCCAGCAGCAATCTAGGTGGGGGAGTAACAGATACGCAGTATTTT.

The J gene is TRBJ2-5, the V gene TRBV9; TRBD2 agrees at 9 bases. The germline V gene encodes CDR1 SGDLS and CDR2 YYNGEE. Germline trimming cut 0 bases from V and 5 bases from J; bases unmatched to any gene: 8. The CDR3 extends over 16 amino acids. DNA of the CDR3: TGTGCCAGCAGCGTAGGTAGCGGGAGCTTCTACGAGACCCAGTACTTC. Encoded protein: CASSVGSGSFYETQYF.

This clonotype was observed at least ten times. This chain links TRBV28 with TRBJ1-1; the D gene is possibly TRBD1 (6 bases). Germline lookup yields CDR1 MDHEN and CDR2 SYDVKM. This CDR3 is 16 amino acids long. V was trimmed by 3 bases and J by 3 bases, leaving 17 bases between them. The CDR3 bases are TGTGCCAGCAGTTTCCGCACAGGGCTCGACGACACTGAAGCTTTCTTT. Residues: CASSFRTGLDDTEAFF.

This clonotype has more than one count but fewer than ten. The rearrangement joins TRBV20-1 to TRBJ2-5, with 7 bases lining up with TRBD2. The CDR3 is 14 amino acids. Germline V gene lookup returns CDR1 DFQATT and CDR2 SNEGSKA (reference sequence). J gave up 5 bases and V 6 bases, and 12 bases lay outside the gene matches. This chain's CDR3 is CSAVSRGGDETQYF. In DNA form, the CDR3 reads TGCAGTGCAGTTTCTCGGGGAGGGGACGAGACCCAGTACTTC.

This clonotype was seen a few times. The chain combines TRBV20-1 with TRBJ1-3; D unresolved. The CDR3 is 13 amino acids. Germline V gene lookup returns CDR1 DFQATT and CDR2 SNEGSKA (reference sequence). V lost 1 base to trimming and J lost 3 bases, with 7 bases between them. The CDR3 nucleotides read TGCAGTGCTAGAGCCCTAGGTGGAAACACCATATATTTT. Residues: CSARALGGNTIYF.